These 27 T cell receptor beta chains originate from one sample sequenced in a study of T cell changes during pregnancy in multiple sclerosis. Only in-frame clones appear in the TCRdb table, and some are missing; sequencing was by immunoSEQ multiplex PCR. The sample carries approximately 71,000 clones, approximately 92% recorded once. The starting material was peripheral blood, obtained in the second trimester of pregnancy. Receptor source: a female donor with multiple sclerosis, enrolled in a pregnancy study.

Concerning this clone: Germline and junction disagree at one end, which may indicate a read error. The chain combines TRBV7-7 with TRBJ1-1; D is possibly TRBD1 (5 bases). Germline values: CDR1 SSHAT, CDR2 FNYEAQ (reference sequence). This CDR3 has 11 amino acids. The CDR3 DNA follows: TGTGCCAGCAGCCCCCCCCGACAGCGAGTCTTT. It yields the protein CASSPPRQRVF. Combining the CDR3 with reference TRBV7-7 and TRBJ1-1 gives the whole variable domain GAGVSQSPRYKVTKRGQDVTLRCDPISSHATLYWYQQALGQGPEFLTYFNYEAQPDKSGLPSDRFSAERPEGSISTLTIQRTEQRDSAMYRCASSPPRQRVFGQGTRLTVV.

The chain carries TRBV25-1 and TRBJ2-5, with D possibly being TRBD1 (6 bases). V lost 1 base and J 3 bases, leaving 12 bases between the germline ends. The germline V gene encodes CDR1 MGHDK and CDR2 SYGVNS. CDR3 size: 15 residues. The CDR3 DNA follows: TGTGCCAGCAGTGAATTAGGGGGTCTTAAAGAGACCCAGTACTTC. This encodes CASSELGGLKETQYF.

The genes are TRBV28 and TRBJ2-1; 12 bases are a match to TRBD2. Germline CDR1 reads MDHEN; CDR2 reads SYDVKM. The CDR3 is 17 amino acids. Unmatched junction bases numbered 12, after V lost 4 bases and J lost 8 bases. In DNA form, the CDR3 reads TGTGCCAGCAGTTCTGGGCCCGGACTAGCGGGACTCGATGAGCAGTTCTTC. It translates to CASSSGPGLAGLDEQFF.

In this sample, this clone is medium-sized. Other DNA sequences in this sample translate to the same CDR3. The chain has TRBV4-1 and TRBJ2-7, with D perhaps matching TRBD2 (6 bases). CDR1 and CDR2 from the germline V gene are MGHRA and YSYEKL. V was pared by 4 bases and J by 5 bases, with 21 bases between. The CDR3 totals 16 residues. The DNA for the CDR3 is TGCGCCAGCAGCCCCAACATAGGAGGGGAGTTCAACGAGCAGTACTTC. Residues: CASSPNIGGEFNEQYF.

The chain is built from TRBV6-5 and TRBJ1-5, with a possible D match to TRBD1 (6 bases). The CDR3 has 13 amino acids. Germline V gene data show CDR1 as MNHEY and CDR2 as SVGAGI. Trimming removed 6 bases from V and 6 bases from J, with 12 bases in between. The CDR3 region has the DNA TGTGCCAGCAGGCCTACAGGGCTTCAGCCCCAGCATTTT. Translating it yields CASRPTGLQPQHF.

The V call is TRBV7-3, the J call TRBJ1-1; TRBD1 aligns across 7 bases. The CDR3 consists of 15 residues. V gave up 4 bases and J gave up 1 base; unmatched junction bases: 6. The germline V gene encodes CDR1 SGHTA and CDR2 FQGTGA. This CDR3 reads CASSSRQGPNTEAFF. The CDR3 bases are TGTGCCAGCAGCTCCCGACAGGGCCCGAACACTGAAGCTTTCTTT.

In this sample, this clone turned up once. The rearrangement uses TRBV30 and TRBJ1-3; D unresolved. Trimming pared 0 bases from V and 1 base from J, leaving 4 bases between. Germline CDR1 and CDR2: GTSNPN and SVGIG (reference sequence). The CDR3 loop spans 13 amino acids. The CDR3 region has the DNA TGTGCCTGGAGTGTACGGTCTGGAAACACCATATATTTT. Protein sequence: CAWSVRSGNTIYF.

A single count supports this clone. V is TRBV4-2 and J is TRBJ2-4; TRBD1 matches at 10 bases. Trimming at V came to 0 bases and at J to 1 base, leaving 3 bases not matched to a gene. Germline CDR1 is LGHNA and CDR2 is YNFKEQ. This CDR3 has 17 amino acids. The DNA for the CDR3 is TGTGCCAGCAGCCAAGACTCGGGACAGGGGGCCAAAAACATTCAGTACTTC. It encodes CASSQDSGQGAKNIQYF.

V usage is TRBV5-8 and J usage is TRBJ2-1, with D maybe TRBD2 (6 bases). The germline V gene encodes CDR1 SGHTS and CDR2 YDEGEE. The CDR3 has 15 amino acids. Trimming pared 4 bases from V and 5 bases from J, leaving 16 bases between. CDR3 loop: CASSPGGGGNNEQFF. For the CDR3, the DNA is TGTGCCAGCAGCCCCGGGGGTGGGGGTAACAATGAGCAGTTCTTC.

Here the CDR3 reads CASSYKQNTEAFF. CDR3 bases: TGTGCCAGCAGTTACAAACAAAACACTGAAGCTTTCTTT. The rearrangement links TRBV6-6 to TRBJ1-1; D is ambiguous. The CDR3 loop spans 13 amino acids. The V gene's germline CDR1 is MNHNY and CDR2 SVGAGI (reference sequence). Trimming shortened V by 2 bases and J by 2 bases, and 6 bases separated the two germline ends.

V is TRBV5-5 and J is TRBJ2-7, with TRBD2 matching 8 bases. Germline V gene sequence: CDR1 SGHKS, CDR2 YYEKEE (reference sequence). CDR3 size: 14 residues. J gave up 6 bases and V 1 base, and 6 bases lay outside the gene matches. The CDR3 spells CASSLSREGSEQYF. CDR3 sequence (DNA): TGTGCCAGCAGCTTGAGTCGGGAGGGTTCCGAGCAGTACTTC.

The chain carries TRBV27 and TRBJ2-2; no firm D call. The CDR3 runs to 18 residues. Germline loops: CDR1 MNHEY, CDR2 SMNVEV (reference sequence). The V and J ends lost 2 bases and 7 bases respectively, with 23 bases between them. In nucleotides, the CDR3 is TGTGCCAGCAGTTTAAGACAATCCCGAAGCCCGCCCGTCGGGGAGCTGTTTTTT. Translation gives CASSLRQSRSPPVGELFF.

CDR3 in amino acids: CASSIGSSTQETQYF. CDR3 DNA: TGTGCCAGTAGTATAGGTTCTAGTACCCAAGAGACCCAGTACTTC. V gene TRBV19 combines with J gene TRBJ2-5; D is ambiguous. CDR3 size: 15 residues. Germline CDR1 reads LNHDA; CDR2 reads SQIVND (reference sequence). The V end lost 1 base, the J end lost 1 base, and 10 bases lay between the germline ends.

This rearrangement joins TRBV5-1 to TRBJ1-6, with 7 bases matching TRBD1. The ends lost 4 bases at V and 4 bases at J; junction bases unmatched: 2. CDR1 is SGHRS and CDR2 is YFSETQ in the germline V gene. This CDR3 is 14 amino acids long. In nucleotides, the CDR3 is TGCGCCAGCAGCCAGGGACAGTATAATTCACCCCTCCACTTT. Its translation is CASSQGQYNSPLHF.

As DNA, the CDR3 is TGTGCCAGCAGTTACTCGAGCGCGGGACGGAACTACGAGCAGTACTTC. Translating it yields CASSYSSAGRNYEQYF. The rearrangement joins TRBV6-5 to TRBJ2-7; D may be TRBD2 (6 bases). CDR3 length: 16 residues. V lost 0 bases to trimming and J lost 3 bases, with 15 bases between them. Germline lookup yields CDR1 MNHEY and CDR2 SVGAGI.

The chain employs TRBV9 and TRBJ2-2; D remains unclear. Germline V gene data show CDR1 as SGDLS and CDR2 as YYNGEE. V lost 1 base, J lost 3 bases, and 4 bases lay in between. This CDR3 has 13 residues. This CDR3 reads CASSVQYTGELFF. The CDR3 DNA sequence: TGTGCCAGCAGCGTACAGTACACCGGGGAGCTGTTTTTT.

The chain is built from TRBV19 and TRBJ1-1; the match to TRBD1 covers 7 bases. The V gene end was trimmed by 4 bases and the J gene end by 4 bases; junction bases not matched to a gene: 3. The CDR3 length is 13 residues. The germline gives CDR1 LNHDA, CDR2 SQIVND (reference sequence). CDR3 protein: CASSTTGLTEAFF. CDR3 bases: TGTGCCAGTAGTACGACAGGGCTCACTGAAGCTTTCTTT.

The J gene is TRBJ1-1, the V gene TRBV20-1; D gene ambiguous. This CDR3 region has 11 residues. Germline V CDR1 and CDR2: DFQATT, SNEGSKA (reference sequence). V was pared by 6 bases and J by 6 bases, with 11 bases between. CDR3 residues: CSAPYAAEAFF. DNA of the CDR3: TGCAGTGCCCCGTACGCAGCTGAAGCTTTCTTT.

The chain combines TRBV28 with TRBJ2-5, with 11 nucleotides matching TRBD2. V was pared by 5 bases and J by 2 bases, with 7 bases of the junction left unmatched. CDR1 and CDR2 (germline): MDHEN, SYDVKM. CDR3 length: 16 amino acids. Here the CDR3 DNA reads TGTGCCAGCAGTGGGATAGCGGGAGGGGGGCAAGAGACCCAGTACTTC. Its translation: CASSGIAGGGQETQYF.

The chain uses TRBV5-5 and TRBJ2-5; TRBD2 aligns across 7 bases. The V segment lost 0 bases and the J segment 0 bases; nucleotides outside the gene matches: 5. Germline CDR1 reads SGHKS; CDR2 reads YYEKEE (reference sequence). The CDR3 is 16 amino acids. CDR3 nucleotides: TGTGCCAGCAGCTTGGAGGGAGGGGTCTACCAAGAGACCCAGTACTTC. It is translated as CASSLEGGVYQETQYF. The variable domain in full, completed from reference TRBV5-5 and TRBJ2-5, reads DAGVTQSPTHLIKTRGQQVTLRCSPISGHKSVSWYQQVLGQGPQFIFQYYEKEERGRGNFPDRFSARQFPNYSSELNVNALLLGDSALYLCASSLEGGVYQETQYFGPGTRLLVL.

V usage is TRBV28 and J usage is TRBJ2-3; 8 nucleotides line up with TRBD2. CDR3 length: 17 residues. Germline values: CDR1 MDHEN, CDR2 SYDVKM. After removal of 3 bases from V and 6 bases from J, the junction contained 14 bases not matched to a gene. The CDR3 protein is CASSFSLAEGSGDTQYF. The CDR3 DNA sequence: TGTGCCAGCAGTTTTTCACTAGCGGAAGGTTCGGGGGATACGCAGTATTTT.

V usage is TRBV7-2 and J usage is TRBJ2-3; TRBD1 agrees at 8 bases. There are 14 residues in the CDR3. In germline, CDR1 is SGHTA, CDR2 FQGNSA. J lost 6 bases, V lost 6 bases, and 8 bases had no gene match. CDR3: CASRLTRQGDTQYF. CDR3 nucleotides: TGTGCCAGCAGACTTACGCGACAGGGGGATACGCAGTATTTT. Together with reference TRBV7-2 and TRBJ2-3, the CDR3 gives the full variable domain: GAGVSQSPSNKVTEKGKDVELRCDPISGHTALYWYRQSLGQGLEFLIYFQGNSAPDKSGLPSDRFSAERTGGSVSTLTIQRTQQEDSAVYLCASRLTRQGDTQYFGPGTRLTVL.

This clone was counted a single time. The genes are TRBV27 and TRBJ2-5; D gene unclear. CDR3 length equals 13 residues. The germline V gene encodes CDR1 MNHEY and CDR2 SMNVEV (reference sequence). V was cut by 4 bases and J by 5 bases, with 11 bases left in between. As DNA, the CDR3 is TGTGCCAGCAGTTGGGTTGGAGATGAGACCCAGTACTTC. Its translation is CASSWVGDETQYF.

The chain links TRBV7-8 to TRBJ2-7; the D gene is possibly TRBD1 (5 bases). Per germline, CDR1 SGHVS and CDR2 FQNEAQ. The CDR3 totals 12 residues. Trimming stripped 7 bases from V and 6 bases from J, with 13 bases between. This chain's CDR3 is CASTTAGREQYF. The CDR3 DNA is TGTGCCAGCACTACGGCAGGGCGCGAGCAGTACTTC.

The chain carries TRBV20-1 and TRBJ1-2, with D maybe TRBD1 (6 bases). V was shortened by 3 bases and J by 5 bases, with 7 bases between the two germline ends. The germline CDR1 and CDR2 sequences are DFQATT and SNEGSKA (reference sequence). The CDR3 totals 11 residues. The CDR3 DNA follows: TGCAGTGCTAGTGGACAGTATGGCTACACCTTC. Its translation: CSASGQYGYTF.

The chain recombines TRBV5-6 with TRBJ2-6, with D uncertain. Germline assignment: CDR1 SGHDT and CDR2 YYEEEE. CDR3 size: 15 residues. V lost 0 bases and J lost 2, with 6 bases in between. CDR3 sequence reads: CASSLGRAGANVLTF. CDR3 nucleotides: TGTGCCAGCAGCTTGGGTCGAGCTGGGGCCAACGTCCTGACTTTC.

A single count supports this clone. The chain combines TRBV7-9 with TRBJ1-2; 7 nucleotides match TRBD1. The CDR3 runs 12 residues. Germline lookup yields CDR1 SEHNR and CDR2 FQNEAQ (reference sequence). The trim removed 4 bases at V and 10 bases at J, leaving 6 bases unmatched. The DNA of the CDR3 is TGTGCCAGCAGCTCAAGGGGACAGCCCTACACCTTC. Translated: CASSSRGQPYTF.